This record covers a single T cell receptor beta chain. What antigen it recognizes has not been identified. No quality values exist for individual bases; no much larger clone is one base distant. The cohort was made up of around 720 healthy bone marrow donors. All cohort members were sampled while nominally healthy, although unrecorded immune exposures were likely present. The donor tested CMV seronegative, placing the donor among the 300 to 450 seronegative members of the cohort. A peripheral blood sample was provided by each donor, and peripheral blood mononuclear cells were used for TCR beta sequencing. The Qiagen DNeasy Blood Extraction Kit was used to extract genomic DNA from the blood cell samples. The method behind the library was the immunoSEQ multiplex PCR assay. For the multiplex PCR, a mixture combining 60 forward primers for TCR Vbeta segments and 13 reverse primers for TCR Jbeta segments was used. The CDR3 region of rearranged TCR beta genes was amplified from genomic DNA with a multiplex PCR assay. On the Illumina HiSeq System, the amplified TCR beta libraries were sequenced as 87-base-pair reads. Processing in the source paper ran as follows. A later analysis tallied 70 million to 100 million unique TCR beta chains across the 650 to 750 repertoires, and some 12 million of those chains were shared by two or more donors. Raw reads were error-corrected and collapsed into unique sequences by a nearest-neighbor algorithm in which closely related sequences were merged to remove PCR and sequencing errors. CDR3 sequences were aligned to IMGT reference sequences to assign V, D and J gene segments. For a sequence to be retained, at least a six-nucleotide match to both a V gene segment and a J gene segment was required. Rearrangements were called productive when the CDR3 lacked stop codons and stayed in frame with V and J; all others were non-productive. Following IMGT convention, CDR3 was defined as the stretch from the second conserved V-encoded cysteine up to the conserved J-encoded phenylalanine. In an earlier analysis of approximately 500 of the donors, sequences lacking an unambiguous match to a single V gene segment were excluded. An earlier analysis of 587 of the donors classified V segments as functional when productive rearrangements were above 56.7% and as segregating when the standard deviation between donors was above 5%. A statistical classification framework was built to diagnose cytomegalovirus status from the catalog of TCR beta chain sequences. A later analysis assigned V and J genes by comparing TCR nucleotide sequences with IMGT/GENE-DB human TR gene sequences. Using the TCRdist pipeline, a later analysis assigned CDR3 sequences along with most-parsimonious VDJ recombination scenarios. A later analysis defined each TCR beta chain by its CDR3 amino acid sequence plus V-gene family, and excluded reads lacking a unique V-gene family. In a later analysis, 450 to 600 highly shared, low-generation-probability nucleotide sequences were removed to address suspected cross-contamination and a sequencing artifact. A later analysis calculated a clonal expansion index for each public chain from normalized within-repertoire ranks of inferred template counts. A later analysis computed generation probabilities with a VDJ recombination model fitted to out-of-frame rearrangements, and checked the results against IGoR. Hypergeometric tests were used in a later analysis to score TCR-TCR, TCR-HLA and TCR-CMV co-occurrence, with a repertoire-size bias correction applied to the TCR pairs. In a later analysis, false discovery rates were estimated by permuting HLA or CMV assignments 20 times. A later analysis grouped co-occurring TCRs with DBSCAN, adding TCRdist sequence similarity when clustering within HLA-allele-positive subsets. Repertoires with fewer than 30,000 or more than 120,000 public chains were left out of co-occurrence clustering, as were a handful of repertoires with anomalous nucleotide sharing. This is the immuneACCESS table as TCRdb keeps it, with only in-frame sequences that have V and J called. A part of the clones is gone; compared with another copy, unresolved V genes explain less than half, and the rest is unexplained. V and J calls and clone size are as listed in that table; D and trimming were resolved from the DNA. This sample is represented by 160,000 or so clones; 70% to 80% of them were singletons. The top ten hold about 1.5% of the sample.

The data originate from a study of cytomegalovirus exposure and HLA in healthy donors (dated by TCRdb to about 2017). In the study overall: An earlier analysis of roughly 630 of the donors reported about 290 Gb of sequence data and 117 million unique TCR beta sequences from 150 million to 200 million T cells. To study patterns of TCR occurrence, a later analysis re-analyzed previously published TCR beta repertoires from around 700 donors and added high-resolution HLA genotyping. Roughly five DR-DQ haplotypes were treated as single units for association and clustering because of strong linkage in the cohort. Class I and class II HLA loci were covered by the typing at four-digit resolution. An earlier analysis of 587 of the donors applied high-throughput TCR beta sequencing to assess whether each TCR beta V gene segment acted as functional or pseudogenic. The later analysis used no new phenotypic data to find candidate immune exposures, relying instead on TCR beta sequences and their occurrence across donors. In addition to the first cohort of 500 to 850 subjects, a separate validation cohort of approximately 130 different subjects was used. A later genetic analysis used genome-wide SNP genotypes for about three fifths of the 666 donors, treating that subset as a discovery cohort. Across 398 genotyped donors of the cohort, an average of about 240,000 unique TCR beta nucleotide sequences per donor were sequenced, and approximately 17% of those sequences were non-productive. Donor age, sex, ethnicity and CMV serostatus were compiled together with the repertoire data. All discovery cohort repertoires had been generated using a single sequencing platform. Roughly 300 gigabases of sequencing data and tens of millions of unique TCR sequences were included in an early release covering roughly 600 HLA-typed donors. The genetic ancestry cluster associated with self-reported Caucasian donors included approximately 85% of the roughly 400 genotyped donors. The number of donors typed differed by locus, with roughly 620-640 for A, B, C, DRB1 and DQB1, around 560 for DQA1, 600 to 610 for DPA1, and under 490 for DPB1. Using immunosequencing, the study profiled T cell repertoires from fewer than 850 subjects and related those repertoires to cytomegalovirus serostatus. The study combined high-throughput TCR immunosequencing, statistical association of individual TCRs with disease status, and machine learning to predict cytomegalovirus infection status. The study was designed to test whether signatures of past pathogen exposure could be identified by cataloging public T cell receptors. The investigation overall reported the following: This cohort had only TCR beta chains sequenced, and the lack of alpha or paired-chain data limited which features could be detected. Presence/absence analyses assumed roughly uniform sequencing depth across donors, an assumption that may not hold. In a later analysis, TCR association rates were found to vary across HLA loci, with the most associated TCRs seen for DRB1 alleles and the fewest for HLA-C alleles. The only immune exposure information available for the cohort was CMV serostatus. Broadly in line with IMGT annotations, most TCR beta V segments showed up in productive rearrangements about 87% or about 30% of the time in an earlier analysis of 450 to 750 of the donors. Because HLA typing was unavailable for some donors at each locus, only the typed subset was used in association tests. Correlated functional status among segregating V segments might reflect linkage disequilibrium, but an unknown experimental factor could not be ruled out. According to a later genetic analysis, donors in an Asian-associated ancestry cluster had fewer N-insertions in productive TCRs than the approximately 710-donor mean. The sequencing pipeline was judged likely to have produced a cluster of highly shared sequence variants as a technical artifact. It was suggested by the authors that the approach could potentially be generalized to other disease states and immunological phenotypes. A few of the identified cytomegalovirus-associated TCR beta chains were confirmed in vitro to be specific for cytomegalovirus antigens. Specific HLA alleles were associated with 15,000 to 20,000 TCR beta sequences at a false discovery rate of 0.05 in a later analysis. According to a later analysis, parvovirus B19, influenza, CMV and Epstein-Barr virus appeared linked to several top co-occurrence clusters. Cytomegalovirus status was reported to be diagnosed by the classifier with high specificity and sensitivity in both the original and validation cohorts. While some public TCRs were present in many individuals, most TCR sequences turned up only very rarely across donors. In a later analysis, HLA-associated TCR beta chains showed more clonal expansion and lower generation probabilities than non-associated chains that were equally common. A later genetic analysis associated a missense DCLRE1C variant with V-gene and J-gene trimming of TCR beta chains, and an independent cohort replicated the association. The study gave a list of about 160 TCR beta chains associated with cytomegalovirus. When HLA alleles, especially DR and DQ, strongly co-occurred, attributing TCR associations to individual alleles was difficult. Because counts were too low, roughly 17 rarely observed V segments, including chromosome 9 orphons, were left out of the earlier analysis of approximately 580 of the donors. According to a later analysis, most CMV-associated TCR beta chains appeared to be HLA-restricted, and the HLA associations seemed to be driven largely by CMV exposure. A further reported finding was that TCR beta sequences accurately predicted the HLA-A and HLA-B alleles for most subjects in the first cohort.

This sequence originates from a male donor in good health and CMV-seronegative. The specimen sequenced was PBMCs.

CDR3 protein: CASSDRQGSGPGEQYF. The base sequence is TGTGCCAGCAGTGACCGACAGGGAAGCGGTCCAGGCGAGCAGTACTTC. The chain was built from TRBV6-1 and TRBJ2-7; 7 central nucleotides agree with TRBD1. Including the terminal cysteine and phenylalanine, the CDR3 comprises 16 residues. Only CDR3 DNA remains: 48 bases, in frame from the first base. V ends up 3 bases short and J 6 bases short, with an unmatched junction base count of 14. CDR1 and CDR2, per the germline V gene, are MNHNS and SASEGT.